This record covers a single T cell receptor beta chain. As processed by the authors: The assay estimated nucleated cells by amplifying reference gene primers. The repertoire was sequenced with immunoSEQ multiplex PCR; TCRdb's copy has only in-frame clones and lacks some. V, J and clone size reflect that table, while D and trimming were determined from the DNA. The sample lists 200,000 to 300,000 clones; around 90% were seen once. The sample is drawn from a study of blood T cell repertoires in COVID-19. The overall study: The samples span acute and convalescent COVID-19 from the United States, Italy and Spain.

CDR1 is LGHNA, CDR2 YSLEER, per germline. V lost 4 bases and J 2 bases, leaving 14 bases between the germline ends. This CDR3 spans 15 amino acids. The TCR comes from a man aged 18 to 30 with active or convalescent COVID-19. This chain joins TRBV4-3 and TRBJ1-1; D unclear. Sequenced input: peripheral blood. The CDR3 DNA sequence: TGCGCCAGCAGCCGAGATATGACGGGTAACACTGAAGCTTTCTTT. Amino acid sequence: CASSRDMTGNTEAFF.